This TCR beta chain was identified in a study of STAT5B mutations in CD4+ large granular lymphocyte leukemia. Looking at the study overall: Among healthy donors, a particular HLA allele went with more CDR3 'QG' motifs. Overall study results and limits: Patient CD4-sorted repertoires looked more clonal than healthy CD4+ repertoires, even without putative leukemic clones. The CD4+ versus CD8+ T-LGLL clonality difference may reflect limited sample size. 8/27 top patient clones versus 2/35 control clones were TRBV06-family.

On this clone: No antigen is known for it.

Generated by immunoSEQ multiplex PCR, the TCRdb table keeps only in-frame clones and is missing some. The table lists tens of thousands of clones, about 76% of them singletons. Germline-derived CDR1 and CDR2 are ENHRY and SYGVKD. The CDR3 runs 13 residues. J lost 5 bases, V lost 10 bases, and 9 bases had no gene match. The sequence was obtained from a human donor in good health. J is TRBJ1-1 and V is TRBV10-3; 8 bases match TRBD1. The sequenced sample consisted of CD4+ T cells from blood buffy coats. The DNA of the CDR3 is TGTGCCAGCAACATGGACAGGGAGACTGAAGCTTTCTTT. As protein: CASNMDRETEAFF.